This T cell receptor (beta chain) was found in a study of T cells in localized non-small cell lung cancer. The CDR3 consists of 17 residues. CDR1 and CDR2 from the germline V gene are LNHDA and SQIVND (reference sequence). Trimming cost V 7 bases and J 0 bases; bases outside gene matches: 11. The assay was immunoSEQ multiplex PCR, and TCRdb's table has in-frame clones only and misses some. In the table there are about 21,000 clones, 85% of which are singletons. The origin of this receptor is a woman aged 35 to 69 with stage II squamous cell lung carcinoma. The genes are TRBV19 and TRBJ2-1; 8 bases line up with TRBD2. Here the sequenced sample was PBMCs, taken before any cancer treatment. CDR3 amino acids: CASIPLTSGYSYNEQFF. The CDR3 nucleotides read TGTGCCAGTATTCCCCTCACTAGCGGCTACTCCTACAATGAGCAGTTCTTC.